Listed below are T cell receptor beta chains from one sample, sequenced in a study of blood T cells in healthy people across ages. TCRdb processed the 5' RACE reads anew with MiXCR; each CDR3 protein has one entry. The table has about 760,000 distinct CDR3 sequences, roughly 25% seen once; the top ten hold just under 9.5%. These records were also assigned to another study, of T cells of mothers and their children.

Material: blood. These receptors came from a boy aged 5-17 years in good health. Each CDR3 is given with its conserved first and last residue. Size is omitted from some rows. Given values are once, few, many or a class for expanded clones.

TRBV20-1,TRBJ2-5,few,CSAVIGGRAIIQETQYF
TRBV5-6,NA,NA,CASSLGSGTEQFF
TRBV7-9,TRBJ2-6,few,CASSLGWISGANVLTF
TRBV13,TRBJ2-7,NA,CASSAASGGAYEQYF
TRBV20-1,TRBJ1-2,NA,CSARDGVSRYGYTF
TRBV7-3,TRBJ2-1,NA,CASSPHAVSYNEQFF
TRBV9,TRBJ2-7,NA,CASSTGTSSRYEQYF
TRBV19,TRBJ2-5,NA,CASSIGFESETQYF
TRBV11-2,NA,NA,CASSLFSQVNEQYF
TRBV29-1,TRBJ1-2,few,CSVPDELKYGYTF
TRBV4-3,TRBJ1-3,NA,CASSPKSTGYYSGNTIYF
TRBV28,TRBJ2-2,NA,CASSLQTLNTGELFF
TRBV12-3/TRBV12-4,TRBJ2-7,once,CASSSDRKFSYEQYF
TRBV9,TRBJ1-4,NA,CASSAHNEKLFF
TRBV10-3,TRBJ2-3,once,CAISATTSADTQYF
TRBV4-1,TRBJ2-3,few,CASSQSSNPDTQYF
TRBV20-1,TRBJ1-6,NA,CSAREDRGNSPLHF
TRBV29-1,TRBJ1-5,NA,CSNKTGGQPQHF
TRBV3-1,TRBJ2-1,few,CASSQQVGVFVEQFF
TRBV25-1,TRBJ2-2,NA,CASSELAGSTGELFF
TRBV20-1,TRBJ2-5,NA,CTPAGGGQGLNERFF
TRBV7-9,TRBJ2-4,NA,CASSFYLGTGDIQYF
TRBV11-2,TRBJ2-5,few,CASSLGEGPIQETQYF
TRBV7-2,TRBJ1-6,few,CASSLESPLHF
TRBV12-3/TRBV12-4,TRBJ2-3,few,CASTESGDTQYF
TRBV7-8,TRBJ2-1,many,CASSLPPDNEQFF
TRBV4-1,TRBJ2-1,NA,CASSQERARGTSEQFF
TRBV20-1,TRBJ2-6,NA,CSATEPTGGSGANVLTF
TRBV27,NA,few,CASTPSDNRGSSEQYF
TRBV12-3/TRBV12-4,TRBJ2-7,NA,CASSRAVIEQYF
TRBV2,TRBJ2-3,NA,CASPGTQTDTQYF
TRBV5-1,TRBJ1-6,NA,CASSLEGSAGSPLHF